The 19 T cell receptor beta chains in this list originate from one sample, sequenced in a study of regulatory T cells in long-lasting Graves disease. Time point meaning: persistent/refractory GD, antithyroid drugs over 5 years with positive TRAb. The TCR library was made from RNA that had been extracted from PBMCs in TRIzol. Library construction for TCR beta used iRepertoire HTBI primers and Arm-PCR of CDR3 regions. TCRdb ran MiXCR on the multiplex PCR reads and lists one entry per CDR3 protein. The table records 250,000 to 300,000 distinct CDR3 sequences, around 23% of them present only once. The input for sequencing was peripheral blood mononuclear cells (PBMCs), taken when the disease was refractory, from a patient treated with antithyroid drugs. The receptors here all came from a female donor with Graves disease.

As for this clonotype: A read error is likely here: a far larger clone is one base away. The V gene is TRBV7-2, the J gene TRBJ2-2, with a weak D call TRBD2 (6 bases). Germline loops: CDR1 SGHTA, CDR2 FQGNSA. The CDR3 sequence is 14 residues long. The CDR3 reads CASSSGLNTGELLF. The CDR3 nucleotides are TGTGCCAGCAGCTCGGGACTGAACACCGGGGAGCTGCTTTTT.

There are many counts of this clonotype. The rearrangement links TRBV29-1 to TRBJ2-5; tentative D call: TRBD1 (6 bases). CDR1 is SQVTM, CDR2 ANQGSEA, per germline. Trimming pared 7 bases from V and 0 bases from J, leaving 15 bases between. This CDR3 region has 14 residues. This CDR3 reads CSGVDEGDQETQYF. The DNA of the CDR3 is TGCAGCGGGGTGGATGAGGGGGACCAAGAGACCCAGTACTTC.

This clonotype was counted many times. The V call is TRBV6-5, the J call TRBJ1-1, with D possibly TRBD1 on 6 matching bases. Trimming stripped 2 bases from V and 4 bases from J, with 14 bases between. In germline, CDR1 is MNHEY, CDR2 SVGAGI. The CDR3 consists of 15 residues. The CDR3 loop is CASSYNRGAATEAFF. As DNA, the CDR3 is TGTGCCAGCAGTTACAATCGGGGGGCGGCCACTGAAGCTTTCTTT.

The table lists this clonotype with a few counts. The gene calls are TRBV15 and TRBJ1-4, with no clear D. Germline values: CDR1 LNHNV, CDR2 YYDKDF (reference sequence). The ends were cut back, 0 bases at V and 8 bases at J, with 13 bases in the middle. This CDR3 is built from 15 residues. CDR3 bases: TGTGCCACCAGCAGAGAGTTTGGTAGCGGCGAAAAACTGTTTTTT. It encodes CATSREFGSGEKLFF.

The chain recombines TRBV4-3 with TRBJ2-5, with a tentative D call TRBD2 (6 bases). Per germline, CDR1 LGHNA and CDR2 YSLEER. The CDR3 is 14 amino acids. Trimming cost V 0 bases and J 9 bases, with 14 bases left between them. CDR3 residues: CASSQDATSSAQYF. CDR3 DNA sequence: TGCGCCAGCAGCCAAGATGCGACTAGTTCGGCCCAGTACTTC.

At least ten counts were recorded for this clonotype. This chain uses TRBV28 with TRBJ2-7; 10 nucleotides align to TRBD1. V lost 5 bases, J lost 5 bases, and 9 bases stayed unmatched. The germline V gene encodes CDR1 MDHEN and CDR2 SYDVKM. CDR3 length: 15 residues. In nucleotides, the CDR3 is TGTGCCAGCAGTCCACCCGGGACAGGGGCCCACGAGCAGTACTTC. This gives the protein CASSPPGTGAHEQYF.

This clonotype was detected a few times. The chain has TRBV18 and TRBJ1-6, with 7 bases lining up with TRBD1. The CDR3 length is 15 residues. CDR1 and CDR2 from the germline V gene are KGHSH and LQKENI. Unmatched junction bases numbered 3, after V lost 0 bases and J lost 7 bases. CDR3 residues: CASSPPTGTNSPLHF. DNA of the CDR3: TGTGCCAGCTCACCACCGACAGGGACGAATTCACCCCTCCACTTT.

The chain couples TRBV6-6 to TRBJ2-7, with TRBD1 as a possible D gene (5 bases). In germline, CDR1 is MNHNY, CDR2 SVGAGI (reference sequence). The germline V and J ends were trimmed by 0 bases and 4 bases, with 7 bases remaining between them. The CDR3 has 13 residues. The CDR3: CASSYSTDYEQYF. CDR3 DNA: TGTGCCAGCAGTTACTCGACAGATTACGAGCAGTACTTC.

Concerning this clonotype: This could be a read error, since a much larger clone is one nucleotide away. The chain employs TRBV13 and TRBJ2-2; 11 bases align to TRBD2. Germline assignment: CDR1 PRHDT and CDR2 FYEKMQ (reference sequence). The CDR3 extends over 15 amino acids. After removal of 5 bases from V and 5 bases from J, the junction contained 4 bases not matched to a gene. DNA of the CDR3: TGTGCCAGCAGCCGGGGACTAGCGGATACCGGGGAGCTGTTTTTT. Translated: CASSRGLADTGELFF. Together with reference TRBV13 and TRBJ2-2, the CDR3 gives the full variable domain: AAGVIQSPRHLIKEKRETATLKCYPIPRHDTVYWYQQGPGQDPQFLISFYEKMQSDKGSIPDRFSAQQFSDYHSELNMSSLELGDSALYFCASSRGLADTGELFFGEGSRLTVL.

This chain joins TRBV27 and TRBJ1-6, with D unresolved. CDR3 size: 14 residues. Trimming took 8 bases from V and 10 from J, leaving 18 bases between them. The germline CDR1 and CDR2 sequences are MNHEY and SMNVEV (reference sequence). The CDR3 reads CASRREVLASPLHF. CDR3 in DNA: TGTGCCAGCCGGCGGGAGGTCCTTGCCTCACCCCTCCACTTT.

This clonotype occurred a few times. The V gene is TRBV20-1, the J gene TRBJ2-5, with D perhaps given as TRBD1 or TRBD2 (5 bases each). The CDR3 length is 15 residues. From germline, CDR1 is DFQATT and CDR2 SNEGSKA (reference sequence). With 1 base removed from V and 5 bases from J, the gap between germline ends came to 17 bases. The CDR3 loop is CSARVPGPLEETQYF. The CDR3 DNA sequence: TGCAGTGCTAGAGTCCCGGGACCGTTGGAGGAGACCCAGTACTTC.

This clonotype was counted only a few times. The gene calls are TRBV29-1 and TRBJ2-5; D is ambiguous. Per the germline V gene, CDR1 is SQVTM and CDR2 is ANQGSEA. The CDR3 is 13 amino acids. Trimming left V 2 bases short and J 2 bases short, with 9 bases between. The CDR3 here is CSVEFLLQETQYF. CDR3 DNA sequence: TGCAGCGTTGAATTCCTCCTTCAAGAGACCCAGTACTTC.

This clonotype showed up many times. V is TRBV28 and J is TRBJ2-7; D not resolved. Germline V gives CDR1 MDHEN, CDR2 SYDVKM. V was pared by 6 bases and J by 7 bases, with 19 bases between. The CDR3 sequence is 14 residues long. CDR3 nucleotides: TGTGCCAGCAGCCACGGCAATCCGACTGGGGAGCAGTACTTC. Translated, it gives CASSHGNPTGEQYF.

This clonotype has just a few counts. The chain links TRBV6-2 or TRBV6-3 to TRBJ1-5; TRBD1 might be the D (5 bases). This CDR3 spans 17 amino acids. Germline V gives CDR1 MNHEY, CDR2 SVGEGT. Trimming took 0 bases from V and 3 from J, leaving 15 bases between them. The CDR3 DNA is TGTGCCAGCAGTTACTCGTTTCCGGGGGTAAACAATCAGCCCCAGCATTTT. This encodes CASSYSFPGVNNQPQHF.

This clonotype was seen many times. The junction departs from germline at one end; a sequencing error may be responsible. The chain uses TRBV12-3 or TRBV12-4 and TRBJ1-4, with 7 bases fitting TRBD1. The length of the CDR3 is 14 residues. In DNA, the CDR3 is TGTGCCAGCAGCCCGGGACAGACTAATGAAAAACTGCTTTTT. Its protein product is CASSPGQTNEKLLF.

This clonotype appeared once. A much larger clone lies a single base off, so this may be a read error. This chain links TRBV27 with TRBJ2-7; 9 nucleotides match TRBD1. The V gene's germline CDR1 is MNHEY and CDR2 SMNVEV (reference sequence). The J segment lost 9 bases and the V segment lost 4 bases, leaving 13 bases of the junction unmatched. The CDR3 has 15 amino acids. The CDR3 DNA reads TGTGCCAGCAGTTCCCGAGGACAGGGGATGGACGGGCAGTACTTC. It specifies CASSSRGQGMDGQYF.

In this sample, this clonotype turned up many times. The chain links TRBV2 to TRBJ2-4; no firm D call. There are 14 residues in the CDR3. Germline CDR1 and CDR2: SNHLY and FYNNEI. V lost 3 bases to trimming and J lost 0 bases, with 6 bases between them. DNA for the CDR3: TGTGCCAGCAGTGACAGTCTAGCCAAAAACATTCAGTACTTC. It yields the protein CASSDSLAKNIQYF.

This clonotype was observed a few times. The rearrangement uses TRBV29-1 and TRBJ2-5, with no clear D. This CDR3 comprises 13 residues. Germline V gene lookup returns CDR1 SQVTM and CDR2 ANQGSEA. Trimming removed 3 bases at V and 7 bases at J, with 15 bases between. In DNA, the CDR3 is TGCAGCGTTGATGGATCCCAAAGAGGGACCCAGTACTTC. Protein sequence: CSVDGSQRGTQYF.

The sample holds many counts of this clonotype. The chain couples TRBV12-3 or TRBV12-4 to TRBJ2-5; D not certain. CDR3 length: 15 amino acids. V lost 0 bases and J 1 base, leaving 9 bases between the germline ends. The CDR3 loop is CASSLALSSQETQYF. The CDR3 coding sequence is TGTGCCAGCAGTTTAGCGCTGTCTAGCCAAGAGACCCAGTACTTC.